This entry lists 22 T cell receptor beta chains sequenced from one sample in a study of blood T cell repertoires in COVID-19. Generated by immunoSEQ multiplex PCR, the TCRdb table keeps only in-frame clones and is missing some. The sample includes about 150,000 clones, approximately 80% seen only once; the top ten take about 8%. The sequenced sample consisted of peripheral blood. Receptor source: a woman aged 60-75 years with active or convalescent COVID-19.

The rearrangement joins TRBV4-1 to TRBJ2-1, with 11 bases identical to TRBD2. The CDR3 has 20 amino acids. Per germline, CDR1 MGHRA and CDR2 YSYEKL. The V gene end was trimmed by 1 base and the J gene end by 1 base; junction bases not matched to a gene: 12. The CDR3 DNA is TGCGCCAGCAGCCAAGTCGGGGAGCCTAGCGGGGGGCGATCCTACAATGAGCAGTTCTTC. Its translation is CASSQVGEPSGGRSYNEQFF.

CDR3 in amino acids: CASSPGWGTGELFF. In DNA, the CDR3 is TGCGCCAGCAGCCCGGGATGGGGCACCGGGGAGCTGTTTTTT. The V and J genes are TRBV5-1 and TRBJ2-2, with D perhaps TRBD2 (5 bases). The CDR3 is 14 residues long. Germline CDR1 reads SGHRS; CDR2 reads YFSETQ. Deletions cut 4 bases from V and 4 bases from J, with 11 bases between. Combining the CDR3 with reference TRBV5-1 and TRBJ2-2 gives the whole variable domain KAGVTQTPRYLIKTRGQQVTLSCSPISGHRSVSWYQQTPGQGLQFLFEYFSETQRNKGNFPGRFSGRQFSNSRSEMNVSTLELGDSALYLCASSPGWGTGELFFGEGSRLTVL.

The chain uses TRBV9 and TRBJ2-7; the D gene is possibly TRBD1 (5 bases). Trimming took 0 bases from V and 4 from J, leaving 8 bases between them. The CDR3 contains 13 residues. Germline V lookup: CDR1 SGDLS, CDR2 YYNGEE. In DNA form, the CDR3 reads TGTGCCAGCAGCGTAGCAGCAGGGTACGAGCAGTACTTC. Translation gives CASSVAAGYEQYF.

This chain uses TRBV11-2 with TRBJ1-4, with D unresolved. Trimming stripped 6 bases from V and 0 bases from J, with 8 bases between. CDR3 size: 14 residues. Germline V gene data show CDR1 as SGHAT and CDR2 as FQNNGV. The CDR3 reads CASSQFATNEKLFF. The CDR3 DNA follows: TGTGCCAGCAGTCAATTTGCAACTAATGAAAAACTGTTTTTT.

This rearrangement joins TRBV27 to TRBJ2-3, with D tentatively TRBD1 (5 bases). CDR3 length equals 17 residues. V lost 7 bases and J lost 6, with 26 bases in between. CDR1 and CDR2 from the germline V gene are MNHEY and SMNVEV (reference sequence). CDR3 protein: CASKNQGLSILSDTQYF. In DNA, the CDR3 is TGTGCCAGCAAAAATCAGGGTCTGTCAATCTTATCGGATACGCAGTATTTT.

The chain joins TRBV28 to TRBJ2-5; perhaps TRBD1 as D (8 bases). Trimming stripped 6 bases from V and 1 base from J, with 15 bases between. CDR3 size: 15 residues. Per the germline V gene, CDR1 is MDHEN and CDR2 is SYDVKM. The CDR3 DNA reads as TGTGCCAGCAGAGCGGGACAGGACATCCAAGAGACCCAGTACTTC. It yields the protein CASRAGQDIQETQYF. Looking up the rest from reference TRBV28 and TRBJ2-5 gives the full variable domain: DVKVTQSSRYLVKRTGEKVFLECVQDMDHENMFWYRQDPGLGLRLIYFSYDVKMKEKGDIPEGYSVSREKKERFSLILESASTNQTSMYLCASRAGQDIQETQYFGPGTRLLVL.

The CDR3: CASSSRQGPSYNEQFF. The CDR3 DNA follows: TGTGCCAGCAGCTCCAGACAGGGCCCCTCCTACAATGAGCAGTTCTTC. The chain has TRBV11-2 and TRBJ2-1, with TRBD1 matching 7 bases. In germline, CDR1 is SGHAT, CDR2 FQNNGV. The CDR3 consists of 16 residues. The ends lost 4 bases at V and 0 bases at J; junction bases unmatched: 6.

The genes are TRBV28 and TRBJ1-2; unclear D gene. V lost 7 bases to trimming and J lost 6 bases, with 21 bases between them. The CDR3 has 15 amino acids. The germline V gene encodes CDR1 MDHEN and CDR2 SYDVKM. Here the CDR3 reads CASTRSEGGVDGYTF. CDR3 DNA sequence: TGTGCCAGCACTAGATCTGAAGGTGGTGTAGATGGCTACACCTTC.

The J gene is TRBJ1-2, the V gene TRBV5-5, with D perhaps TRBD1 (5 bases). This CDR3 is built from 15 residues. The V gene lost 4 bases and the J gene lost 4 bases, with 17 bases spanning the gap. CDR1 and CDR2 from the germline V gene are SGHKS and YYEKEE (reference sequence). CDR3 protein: CASSQSFTGPYGYTF. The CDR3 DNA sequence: TGTGCCAGCAGCCAGAGTTTTACAGGTCCCTATGGCTACACCTTC. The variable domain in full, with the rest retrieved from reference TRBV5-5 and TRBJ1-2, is DAGVTQSPTHLIKTRGQQVTLRCSPISGHKSVSWYQQVLGQGPQFIFQYYEKEERGRGNFPDRFSARQFPNYSSELNVNALLLGDSALYLCASSQSFTGPYGYTFGSGTRLTVV.

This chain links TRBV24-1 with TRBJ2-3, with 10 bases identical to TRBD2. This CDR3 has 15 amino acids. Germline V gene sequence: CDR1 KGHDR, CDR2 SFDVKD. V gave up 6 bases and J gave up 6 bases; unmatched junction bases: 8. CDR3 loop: CATSLSGRQGDTQYF. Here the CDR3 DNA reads TGTGCCACCAGTCTTAGCGGGAGGCAAGGGGATACGCAGTATTTT.

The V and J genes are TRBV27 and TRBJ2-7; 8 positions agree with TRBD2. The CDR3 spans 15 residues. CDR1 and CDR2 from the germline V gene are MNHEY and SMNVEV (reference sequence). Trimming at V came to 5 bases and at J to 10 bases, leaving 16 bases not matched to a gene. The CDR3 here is CASSPAGAGERGQYF. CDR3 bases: TGTGCCAGCAGTCCAGCAGGAGCGGGAGAACGCGGACAGTACTTC.

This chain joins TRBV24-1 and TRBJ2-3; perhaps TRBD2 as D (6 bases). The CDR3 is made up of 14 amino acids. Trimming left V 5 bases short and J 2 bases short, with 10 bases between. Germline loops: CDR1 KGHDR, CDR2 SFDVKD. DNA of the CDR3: TGTGCCACCAGTGTGAGCGGGCTCACAGATACGCAGTATTTT. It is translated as CATSVSGLTDTQYF.

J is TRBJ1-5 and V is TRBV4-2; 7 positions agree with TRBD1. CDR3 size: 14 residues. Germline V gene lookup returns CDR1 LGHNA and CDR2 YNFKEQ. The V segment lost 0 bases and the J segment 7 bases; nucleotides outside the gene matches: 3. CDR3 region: CASSQEAGGQPQHF. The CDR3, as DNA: TGTGCCAGCAGCCAAGAAGCAGGGGGGCAGCCCCAGCATTTT.

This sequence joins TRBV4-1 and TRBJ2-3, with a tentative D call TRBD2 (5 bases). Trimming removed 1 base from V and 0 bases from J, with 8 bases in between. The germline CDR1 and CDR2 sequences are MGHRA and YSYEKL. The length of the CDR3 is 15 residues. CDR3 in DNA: TGCGCCAGCAGCCAAGCTCTAGCTAGCACAGATACGCAGTATTTT. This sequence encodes CASSQALASTDTQYF.

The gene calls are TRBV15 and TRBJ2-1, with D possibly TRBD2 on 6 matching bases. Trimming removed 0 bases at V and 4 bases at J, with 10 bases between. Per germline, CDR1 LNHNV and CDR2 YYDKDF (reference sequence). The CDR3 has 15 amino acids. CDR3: CATSRDLGGYNEQFF. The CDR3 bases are TGTGCCACCAGCAGAGATCTGGGGGGTTACAATGAGCAGTTCTTC.

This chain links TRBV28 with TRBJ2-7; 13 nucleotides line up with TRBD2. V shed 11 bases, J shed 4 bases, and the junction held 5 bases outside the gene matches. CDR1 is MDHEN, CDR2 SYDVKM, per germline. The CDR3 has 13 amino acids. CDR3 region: CAGSTSGRYEQYF. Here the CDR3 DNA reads TGTGCCGGATCGACTAGCGGGAGGTACGAGCAGTACTTC.

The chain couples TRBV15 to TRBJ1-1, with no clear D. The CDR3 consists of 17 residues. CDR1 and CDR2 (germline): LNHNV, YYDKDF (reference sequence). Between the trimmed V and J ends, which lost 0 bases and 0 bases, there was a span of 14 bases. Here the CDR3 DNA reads TGTGCCACCAGCAGAGATTTCGGAGGCAGGCTGAACACTGAAGCTTTCTTT. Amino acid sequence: CATSRDFGGRLNTEAFF. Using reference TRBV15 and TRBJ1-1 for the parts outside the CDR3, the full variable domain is DAMVIQNPRYQVTQFGKPVTLSCSQTLNHNVMYWYQQKSSQAPKLLFHYYDKDFNNEADTPDNFQSRRPNTSFCFLDIRSPGLGDTAMYLCATSRDFGGRLNTEAFFGQGTRLTVV.

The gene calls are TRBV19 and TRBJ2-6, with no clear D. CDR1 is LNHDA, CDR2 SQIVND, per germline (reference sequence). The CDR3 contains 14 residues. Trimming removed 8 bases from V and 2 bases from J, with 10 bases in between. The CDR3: CASVGSPGANVLTF. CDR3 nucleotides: TGTGCCAGTGTCGGGTCCCCTGGGGCCAACGTCCTGACTTTC.

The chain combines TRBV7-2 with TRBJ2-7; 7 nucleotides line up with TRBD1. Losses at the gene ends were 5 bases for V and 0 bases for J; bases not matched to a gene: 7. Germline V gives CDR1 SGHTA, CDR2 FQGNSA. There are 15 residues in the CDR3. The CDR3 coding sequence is TGTGCCAGCAGCAACCGGGACAGACTCTCCTACGAGCAGTACTTC. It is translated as CASSNRDRLSYEQYF.

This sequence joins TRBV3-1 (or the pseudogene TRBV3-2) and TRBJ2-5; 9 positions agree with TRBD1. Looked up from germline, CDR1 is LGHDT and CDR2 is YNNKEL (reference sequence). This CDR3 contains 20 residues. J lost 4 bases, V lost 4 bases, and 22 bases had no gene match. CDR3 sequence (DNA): TGTGCCAGCAGCCGACCCCGGACAGGGGCCGACACCCGGGGTAGAGAGACCCAGTACTTC. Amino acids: CASSRPRTGADTRGRETQYF.

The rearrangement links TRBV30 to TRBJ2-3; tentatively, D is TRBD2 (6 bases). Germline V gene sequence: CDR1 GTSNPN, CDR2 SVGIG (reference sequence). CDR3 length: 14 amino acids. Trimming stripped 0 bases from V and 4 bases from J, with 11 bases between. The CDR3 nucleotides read TGTGCCTGGAGTGTGGGCGGCGGGGCAGATACGCAGTATTTT. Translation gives CAWSVGGGADTQYF.

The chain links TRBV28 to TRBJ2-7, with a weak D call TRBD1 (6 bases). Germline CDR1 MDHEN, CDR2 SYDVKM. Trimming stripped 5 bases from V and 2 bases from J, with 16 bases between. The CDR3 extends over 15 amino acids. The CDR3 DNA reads TGTGCCAGCAGTCCGGGGACACGGAGAACCTACGAGCAGTACGTC. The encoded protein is CASSPGTRRTYEQYV.